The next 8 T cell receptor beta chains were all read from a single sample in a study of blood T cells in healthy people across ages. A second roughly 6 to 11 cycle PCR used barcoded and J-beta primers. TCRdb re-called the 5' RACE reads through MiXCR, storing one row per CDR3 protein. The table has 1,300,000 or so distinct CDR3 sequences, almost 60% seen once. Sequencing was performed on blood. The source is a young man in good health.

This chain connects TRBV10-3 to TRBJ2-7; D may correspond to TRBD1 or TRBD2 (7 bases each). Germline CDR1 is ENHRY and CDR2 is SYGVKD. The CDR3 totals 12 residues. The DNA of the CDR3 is TGTGCGGCAGGGGGGGTCACCTACGAGCAGTACTTC. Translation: CAAGGVTYEQYF.

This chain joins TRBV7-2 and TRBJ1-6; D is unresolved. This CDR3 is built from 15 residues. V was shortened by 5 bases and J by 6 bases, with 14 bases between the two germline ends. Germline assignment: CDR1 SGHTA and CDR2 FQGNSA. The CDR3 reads CASSPIGGSNSPLHF. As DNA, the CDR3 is TGTGCCAGCAGCCCCATTGGCGGCTCTAATTCACCCCTCCACTTT.

CDR3 in amino acids: CASSLVADSSYEQYF. The CDR3 DNA is TGTGCCAGCAGCTTAGTAGCGGATAGCTCCTACGAGCAGTACTTC. V and J are TRBV7-6 and TRBJ2-7, with a weak D call TRBD2 (6 bases). V was pared by 1 base and J by 0 bases, with 10 bases between. Germline assignment: CDR1 SGHVS and CDR2 FNYEAQ. The CDR3 length is 15 residues. Filled out from reference TRBV7-6 and TRBJ2-7, the complete variable domain reads GAGVSQSPRYKVTKRGQDVALRCDPISGHVSLYWYRQALGQGPEFLTYFNYEAQQDKSGLPNDRFSAERPEGSISTLTIQRTEQRDSAMYRCASSLVADSSYEQYFGPGTRLTVT.

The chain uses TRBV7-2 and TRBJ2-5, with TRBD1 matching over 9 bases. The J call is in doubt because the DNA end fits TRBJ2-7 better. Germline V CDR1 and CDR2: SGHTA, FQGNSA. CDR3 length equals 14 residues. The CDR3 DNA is TGTGCCAGCAGCCTCGGACAGGGGTATAGCGAGCAGTACTTC. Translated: CASSLGQGYSEQYF.

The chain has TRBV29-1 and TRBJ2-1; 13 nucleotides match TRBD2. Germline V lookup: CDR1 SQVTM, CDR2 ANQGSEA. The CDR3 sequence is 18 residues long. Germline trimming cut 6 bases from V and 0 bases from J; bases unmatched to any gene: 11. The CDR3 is CSVPGTSGVHRSYNEQFF. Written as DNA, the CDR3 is TGCAGCGTCCCCGGGACTAGCGGGGTTCACCGCTCCTACAATGAGCAGTTCTTC.

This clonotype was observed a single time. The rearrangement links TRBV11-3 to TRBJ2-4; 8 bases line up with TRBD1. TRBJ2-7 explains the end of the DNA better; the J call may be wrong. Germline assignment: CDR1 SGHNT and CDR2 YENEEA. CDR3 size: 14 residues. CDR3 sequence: CASSPGQESYEQYF. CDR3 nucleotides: TGTGCCAGCAGCCCGGGACAGGAATCCTACGAGCAGTACTTC.

The CDR3 loop is CSAREERAGVLGGTQYF. CDR3 coding DNA: TGCAGTGCTAGAGAAGAGAGGGCCGGTGTTCTGGGTGGTACGCAGTATTTT. The V and J genes are TRBV20-1 and TRBJ2-3, with a possible D match to TRBD2 (5 bases). V was trimmed by 0 bases and J by 8 bases, leaving 24 bases between them. This CDR3 is built from 17 residues. Germline V gene sequence: CDR1 DFQATT, CDR2 SNEGSKA (reference sequence).

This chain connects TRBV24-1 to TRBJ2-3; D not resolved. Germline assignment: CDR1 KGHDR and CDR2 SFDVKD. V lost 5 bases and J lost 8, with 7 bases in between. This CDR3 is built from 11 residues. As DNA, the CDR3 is TGTGCCACCAGTGTGAAGGGTACGCAGTATTTT. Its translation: CATSVKGTQYF.